This entry describes one T cell receptor (beta chain). The antigen is unknown. The data belong to a study of cytomegalovirus exposure and HLA in healthy donors. On the study more broadly: As released early, the data held 85 million to 95 million unique TCRs from HLA-typed donors.

The length of the CDR3 is 13 residues. With 11 bases removed from V and 0 bases from J, the gap between germline ends came to 13 bases. In germline, CDR1 is LNHDA, CDR2 SQIVND (reference sequence). The PCR was carried out with 60 Vbeta primers and 13 Jbeta primers. Clones were read by immunoSEQ multiplex PCR, and TCRdb kept only the in-frame ones, dropping some. The sample records 95,000 to 150,000 clones, around 76% being singletons. Study-level points and caveats: Accurate HLA-A and HLA-B prediction from TCR beta sequences was reported for most subjects. Later analysis identified a missense DCLRE1C variant that was linked to TCR beta V- and J-gene trimming.

The gene calls are TRBV19 and TRBJ1-1; unclear D gene. This clonotype was obtained from a man aged 60 to 69 in good health and CMV-seropositive. The sequenced sample consisted of PBMCs. The CDR3 DNA is TGTGCCTCGATGGGAGACATGAACACTGAAGCTTTCTTT. Its translation is CASMGDMNTEAFF.